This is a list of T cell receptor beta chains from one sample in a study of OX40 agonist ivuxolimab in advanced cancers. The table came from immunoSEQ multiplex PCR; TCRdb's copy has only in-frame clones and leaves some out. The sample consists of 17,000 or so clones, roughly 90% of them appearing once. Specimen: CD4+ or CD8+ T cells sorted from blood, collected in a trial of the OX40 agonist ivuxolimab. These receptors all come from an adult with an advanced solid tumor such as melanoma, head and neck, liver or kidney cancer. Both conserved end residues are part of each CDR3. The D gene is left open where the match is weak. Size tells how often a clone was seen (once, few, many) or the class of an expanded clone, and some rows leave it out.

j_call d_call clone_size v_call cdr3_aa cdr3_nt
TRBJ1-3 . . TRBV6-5 CASTGGQSGNTIYF TGTGCCAGCACGGGAGGTCAGTCTGGAAACACCATATATTTT
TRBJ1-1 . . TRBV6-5 CASSENTEAFF TGTGCCAGCTCTGAGAACACTGAAGCTTTCTTT
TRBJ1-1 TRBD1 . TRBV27 CASSLFVTGGTEAFF TGTGCCAGCAGTTTATTCGTGACAGGGGGCACTGAAGCTTTCTTT
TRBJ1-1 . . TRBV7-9 CASSLSGTNTEAFF TGTGCCAGCAGCTTATCCGGGACCAACACTGAAGCTTTCTTT
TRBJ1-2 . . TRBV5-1 CASSPPGAGERYTYGYTF TGCGCCAGCAGCCCCCCTGGGGCAGGTGAACGCTACACTTATGGCTACACCTTC
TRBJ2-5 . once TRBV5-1 CASGRFSGQETQYF TGCGCCAGCGGCCGATTTAGCGGTCAAGAGACCCAGTACTTC
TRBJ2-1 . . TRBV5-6 CASSPLYNEQFF TGTGCCAGCAGCCCATTATACAATGAGCAGTTCTTC
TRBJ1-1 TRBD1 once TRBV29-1 CSGGQGSEAFF TGCAGCGGGGGACAGGGGTCTGAAGCTTTCTTT
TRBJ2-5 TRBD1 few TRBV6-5 CASSPGTVEETQYF TGTGCCAGCAGTCCCGGGACAGTTGAAGAGACCCAGTACTTC
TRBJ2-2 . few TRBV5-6 CASRGAVYTGELFF TGTGCCAGCAGAGGGGCCGTGTACACCGGGGAGCTGTTTTTT
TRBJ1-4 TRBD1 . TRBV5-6 CASSWGDRLGEKLFF TGTGCCAGCAGCTGGGGGGACAGGTTGGGTGAAAAACTGTTTTTT
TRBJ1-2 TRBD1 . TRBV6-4 CASSRTGESIYGYTF TGTGCCAGCAGCCGGACAGGGGAGAGTATCTATGGCTACACCTTC
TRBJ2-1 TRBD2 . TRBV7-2 CASSPWTSGGTENEQFF TGTGCCAGCAGCCCCTGGACTAGCGGGGGGACCGAGAATGAGCAGTTCTTC
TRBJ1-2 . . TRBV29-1 CSVEYRVDGYTF TGCAGCGTTGAATACAGGGTCGATGGCTACACCTTC
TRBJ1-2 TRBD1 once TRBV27 CASSPGQGWYGYTF TGTGCCAGCAGCCCGGGACAGGGATGGTATGGCTACACCTTC
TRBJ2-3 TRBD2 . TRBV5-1 CASSFSTGGTDTQYF TGCGCCAGCAGCTTTAGTACGGGGGGTACAGATACGCAGTATTTT
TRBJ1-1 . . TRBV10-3 CAISESNRVIMNTEAFF TGTGCCATCAGTGAGTCCAACAGGGTGATTATGAACACTGAAGCTTTCTTT
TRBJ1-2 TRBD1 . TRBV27 CASSHGTGGIDGYTF TGTGCCAGCAGTCACGGGACAGGGGGCATTGATGGCTACACCTTC
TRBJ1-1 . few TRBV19 CASSIGMNTEAFF TGTGCCAGTAGTATCGGCATGAACACTGAAGCTTTCTTT
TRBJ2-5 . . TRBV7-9 CASSLIIEVPAETQYF TGTGCCAGCAGCTTAATCATCGAGGTGCCGGCGGAGACCCAGTACTTC
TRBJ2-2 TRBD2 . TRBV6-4 CASRAGGDTGELFF TGTGCCAGCCGAGCGGGGGGAGACACCGGGGAGCTGTTTTTT
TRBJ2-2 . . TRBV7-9 CASSSYTGELFF TGTGCCAGCAGCTCGTACACCGGGGAGCTGTTTTTT
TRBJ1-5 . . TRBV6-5 CASSVGVEQPQHF TGTGCCAGCAGTGTGGGTGTCGAGCAGCCCCAGCATTTT
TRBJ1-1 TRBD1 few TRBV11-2 CASSGETGVDTEAFF TGTGCCAGCAGCGGTGAGACAGGGGTGGATACTGAAGCTTTCTTT
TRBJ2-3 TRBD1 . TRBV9 CASSLGQATDTQYF TGTGCCAGCAGCCTCGGACAGGCCACAGATACGCAGTATTTT
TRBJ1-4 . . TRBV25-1 CASSEIGGTEKLFF TGTGCCAGCAGTGAAATAGGGGGTACAGAAAAACTGTTTTTT
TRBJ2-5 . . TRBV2 CASSAPQETQYF TGTGCCAGCAGTGCCCCCCAAGAGACCCAGTACTTC
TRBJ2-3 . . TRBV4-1 CASSHVEGQYTDTQYF TGCGCCAGCAGCCATGTTGAGGGGCAATACACAGATACGCAGTATTTT
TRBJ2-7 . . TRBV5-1 CASSLDAGTKFSYEQYF TGCGCCAGCAGCCTAGACGCCGGGACAAAGTTCTCCTACGAGCAGTACTTC
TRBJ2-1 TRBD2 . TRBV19 CASSFSGTSAFYNEQFF TGTGCCAGTAGTTTTTCCGGGACTAGCGCTTTCTACAATGAGCAGTTCTTC
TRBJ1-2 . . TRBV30 CAWSNHLNYGYTF TGTGCCTGGAGTAACCATCTTAACTATGGCTACACCTTC
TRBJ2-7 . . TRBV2 CASTGDSSYEQYF TGTGCCAGCACGGGGGACAGCTCCTACGAGCAGTACTTC
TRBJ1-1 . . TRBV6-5 CASSQGRGRGAFF TGTGCCAGCAGTCAGGGGCGCGGTCGGGGAGCTTTCTTT
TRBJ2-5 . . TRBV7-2 CASSLGGRETQYF TGTGCCAGCAGCTTGGGGGGCAGGGAGACCCAGTACTTC
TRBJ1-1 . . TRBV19 CASRWAFEAFF TGTGCCAGTAGATGGGCGTTTGAAGCTTTCTTT
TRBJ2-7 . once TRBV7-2 CASSSDGRTYEQYF TGTGCCAGCAGCTCGGACGGGAGAACCTACGAGCAGTACTTC
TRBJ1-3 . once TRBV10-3 CAIKSAQDSRIEKNTIYF TGTGCCATCAAAAGTGCGCAGGACAGCCGAATCGAGAAGAACACCATATATTTT
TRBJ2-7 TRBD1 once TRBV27 CASSLSGTGVEQYF TGTGCCAGCAGTTTGTCCGGGACAGGGGTCGAGCAGTACTTC
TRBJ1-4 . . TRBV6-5 CASSPGGNEKLFF TGTGCCAGCAGTCCCGGCGGGAATGAAAAACTGTTTTTT
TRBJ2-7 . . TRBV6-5 CASSPELYGTYEQYF TGTGCCAGCAGCCCCGAGTTGTACGGGACCTACGAGCAGTACTTC